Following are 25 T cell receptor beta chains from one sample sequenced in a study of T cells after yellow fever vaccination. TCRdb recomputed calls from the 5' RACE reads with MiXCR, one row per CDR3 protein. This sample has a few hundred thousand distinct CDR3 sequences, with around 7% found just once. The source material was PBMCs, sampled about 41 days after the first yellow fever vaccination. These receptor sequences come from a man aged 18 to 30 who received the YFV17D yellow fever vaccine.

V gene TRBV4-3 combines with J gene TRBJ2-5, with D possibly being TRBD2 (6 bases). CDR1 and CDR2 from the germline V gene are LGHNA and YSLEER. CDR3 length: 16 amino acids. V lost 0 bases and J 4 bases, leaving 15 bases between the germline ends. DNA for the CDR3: TGCGCCAGCAGCCAAGATAGCGGACCCCGGGGAGAGACCCAGTACTTC. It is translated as CASSQDSGPRGETQYF.

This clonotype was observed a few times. The chain's CDR3 is CSANARDSHYEQYF. Here the CDR3 DNA reads TGCAGTGCTAACGCCCGGGACAGCCACTACGAGCAGTACTTC. The gene calls are TRBV20-1 and TRBJ2-7; TRBD1 matches 7 bases. The CDR3 spans 14 residues. Germline assignment: CDR1 DFQATT and CDR2 SNEGSKA (reference sequence). J gave up 3 bases and V 4 bases, and 9 bases lay outside the gene matches.

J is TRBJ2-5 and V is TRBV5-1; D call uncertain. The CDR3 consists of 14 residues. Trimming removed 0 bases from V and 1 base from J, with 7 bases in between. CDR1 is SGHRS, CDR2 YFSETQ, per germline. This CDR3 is CASSLVPSQETQYF. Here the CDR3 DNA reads TGCGCCAGCAGCTTGGTTCCTAGCCAAGAGACCCAGTACTTC.

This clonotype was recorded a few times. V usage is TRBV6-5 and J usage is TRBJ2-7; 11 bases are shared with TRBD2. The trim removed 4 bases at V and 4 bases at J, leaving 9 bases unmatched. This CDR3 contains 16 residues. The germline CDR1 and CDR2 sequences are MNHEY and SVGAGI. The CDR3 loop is CASSFSAGLAAYEQYF. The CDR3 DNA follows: TGTGCCAGCAGTTTCAGCGCGGGACTAGCGGCTTACGAGCAGTACTTC.

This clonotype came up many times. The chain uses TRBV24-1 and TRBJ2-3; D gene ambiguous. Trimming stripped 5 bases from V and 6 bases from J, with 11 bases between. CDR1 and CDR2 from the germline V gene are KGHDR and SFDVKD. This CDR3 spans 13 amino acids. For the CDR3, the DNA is TGTGCCACCAGTGGGTATACAACGGATACGCAGTATTTT. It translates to CATSGYTTDTQYF.

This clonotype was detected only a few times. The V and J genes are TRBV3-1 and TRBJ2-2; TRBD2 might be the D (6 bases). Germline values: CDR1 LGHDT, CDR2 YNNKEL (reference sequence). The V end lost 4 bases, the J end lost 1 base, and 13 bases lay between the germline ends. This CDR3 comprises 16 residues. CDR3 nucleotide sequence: TGTGCCAGCAGCCCCTTCGGAGCGGGGAACACCGGGGAGCTGTTTTTT. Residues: CASSPFGAGNTGELFF.

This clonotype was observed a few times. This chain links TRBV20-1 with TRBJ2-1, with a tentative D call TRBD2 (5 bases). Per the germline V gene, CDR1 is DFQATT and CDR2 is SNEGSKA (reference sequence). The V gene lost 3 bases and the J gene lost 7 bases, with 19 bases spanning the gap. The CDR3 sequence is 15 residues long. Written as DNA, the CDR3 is TGCAGTGCTAGCCCCATGGGCGCCGGCGGGAATGAGCAGTTCTTC. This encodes CSASPMGAGGNEQFF.

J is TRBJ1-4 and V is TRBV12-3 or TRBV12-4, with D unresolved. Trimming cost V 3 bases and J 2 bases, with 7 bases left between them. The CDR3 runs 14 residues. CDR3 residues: CASSFLGTNEKLFF. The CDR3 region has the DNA TGTGCCAGCAGTTTTTTGGGGACTAATGAAAAACTGTTTTTT.

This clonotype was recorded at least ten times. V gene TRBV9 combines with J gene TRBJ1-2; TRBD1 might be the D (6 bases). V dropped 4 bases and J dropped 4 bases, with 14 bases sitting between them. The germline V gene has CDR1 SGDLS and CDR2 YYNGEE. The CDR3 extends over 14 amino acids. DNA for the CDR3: TGTGCCAGCAGCCCCCGAGGACAGCTCTATGGCTACACCTTC. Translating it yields CASSPRGQLYGYTF. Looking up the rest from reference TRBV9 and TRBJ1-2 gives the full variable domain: DSGVTQTPKHLITATGQRVTLRCSPRSGDLSVYWYQQSLDQGLQFLIQYYNGEERAKGNILERFSAQQFPDLHSELNLSSLELGDSALYFCASSPRGQLYGYTFGSGTRLTVV.

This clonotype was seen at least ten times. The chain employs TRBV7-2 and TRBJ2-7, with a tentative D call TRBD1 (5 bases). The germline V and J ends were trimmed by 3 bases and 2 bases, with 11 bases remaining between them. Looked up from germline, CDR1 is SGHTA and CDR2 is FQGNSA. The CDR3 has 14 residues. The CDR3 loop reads CASSLGRQTYEQYF. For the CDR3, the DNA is TGTGCCAGCAGCTTGGGTAGACAGACCTACGAGCAGTACTTC.

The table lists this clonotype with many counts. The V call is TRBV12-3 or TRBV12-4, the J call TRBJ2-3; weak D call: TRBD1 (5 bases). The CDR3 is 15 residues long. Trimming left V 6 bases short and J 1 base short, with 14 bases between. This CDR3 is CASSLDLTGTDTQYF. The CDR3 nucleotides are TGTGCCAGCAGCCTTGATTTGACAGGCACAGATACGCAGTATTTT.

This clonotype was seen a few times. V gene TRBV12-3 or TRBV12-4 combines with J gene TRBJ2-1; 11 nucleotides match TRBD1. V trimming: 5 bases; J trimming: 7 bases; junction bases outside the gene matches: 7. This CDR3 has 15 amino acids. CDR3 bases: TGTGCCAGCAGTCCTCGGACAGGGGGCGCGAATGAGCAGTTCTTC. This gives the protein CASSPRTGGANEQFF.

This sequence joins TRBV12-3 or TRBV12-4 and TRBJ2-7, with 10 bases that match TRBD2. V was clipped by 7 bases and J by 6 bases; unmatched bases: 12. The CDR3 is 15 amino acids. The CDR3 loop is CASTRAGGPVTEQYF. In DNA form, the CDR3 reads TGTGCCAGCACTCGAGCGGGGGGGCCTGTGACCGAGCAGTACTTC.

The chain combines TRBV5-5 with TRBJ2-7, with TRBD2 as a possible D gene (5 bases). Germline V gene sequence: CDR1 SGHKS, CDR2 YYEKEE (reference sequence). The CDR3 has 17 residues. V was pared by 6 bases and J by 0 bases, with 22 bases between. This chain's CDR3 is CASTLNPRADNSYEQYF. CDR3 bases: TGTGCCAGCACTCTGAACCCGCGGGCCGACAACTCCTACGAGCAGTACTTC. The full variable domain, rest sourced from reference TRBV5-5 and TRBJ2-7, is DAGVTQSPTHLIKTRGQQVTLRCSPISGHKSVSWYQQVLGQGPQFIFQYYEKEERGRGNFPDRFSARQFPNYSSELNVNALLLGDSALYLCASTLNPRADNSYEQYFGPGTRLTVT.

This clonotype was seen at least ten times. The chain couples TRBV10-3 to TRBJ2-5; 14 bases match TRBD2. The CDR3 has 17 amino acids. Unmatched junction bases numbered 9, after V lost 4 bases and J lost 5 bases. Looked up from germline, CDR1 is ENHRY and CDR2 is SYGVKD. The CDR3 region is CAISATSGGAEGETQYF. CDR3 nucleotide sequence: TGTGCCATCAGTGCGACTAGCGGGGGGGCCGAGGGTGAGACCCAGTACTTC.

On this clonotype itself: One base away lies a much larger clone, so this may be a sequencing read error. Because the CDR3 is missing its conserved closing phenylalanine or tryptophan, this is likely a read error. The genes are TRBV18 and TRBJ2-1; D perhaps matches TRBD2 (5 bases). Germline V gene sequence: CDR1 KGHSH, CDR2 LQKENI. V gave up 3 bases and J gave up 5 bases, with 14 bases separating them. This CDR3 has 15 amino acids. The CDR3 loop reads CASSPGAVSDNEQFS. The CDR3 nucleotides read TGTGCCAGCTCACCGGGAGCGGTTTCGGACAATGAGCAGTTCTCC.

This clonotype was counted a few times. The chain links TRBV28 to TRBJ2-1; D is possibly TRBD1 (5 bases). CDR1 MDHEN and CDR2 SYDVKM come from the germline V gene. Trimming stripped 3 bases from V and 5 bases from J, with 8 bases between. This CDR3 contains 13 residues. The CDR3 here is CASSFLGDNEQFF. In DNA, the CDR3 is TGTGCCAGCAGTTTCTTAGGGGACAATGAGCAGTTCTTC.

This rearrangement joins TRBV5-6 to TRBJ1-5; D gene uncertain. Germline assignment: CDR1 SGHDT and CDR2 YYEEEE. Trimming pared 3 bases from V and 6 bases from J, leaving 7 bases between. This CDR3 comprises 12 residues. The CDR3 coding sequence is TGTGCCAGCAGCTACAAGTTTCAGCCCCAGCATTTT. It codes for CASSYKFQPQHF.

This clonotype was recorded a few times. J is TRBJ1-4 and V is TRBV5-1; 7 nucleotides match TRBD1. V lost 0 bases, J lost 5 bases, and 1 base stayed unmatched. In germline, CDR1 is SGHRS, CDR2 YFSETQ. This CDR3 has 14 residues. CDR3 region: CASSLGTGNEKLFF. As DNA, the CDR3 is TGCGCCAGCAGCTTGGGGACAGGAAATGAAAAACTGTTTTTT.

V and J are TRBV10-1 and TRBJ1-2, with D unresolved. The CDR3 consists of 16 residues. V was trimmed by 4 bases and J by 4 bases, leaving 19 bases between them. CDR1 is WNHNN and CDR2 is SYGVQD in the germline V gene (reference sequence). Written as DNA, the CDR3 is TGCGCCAGCAGTGGGTCGAGAGGGCTGGGATTCTATGGCTACACCTTC. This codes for CASSGSRGLGFYGYTF.

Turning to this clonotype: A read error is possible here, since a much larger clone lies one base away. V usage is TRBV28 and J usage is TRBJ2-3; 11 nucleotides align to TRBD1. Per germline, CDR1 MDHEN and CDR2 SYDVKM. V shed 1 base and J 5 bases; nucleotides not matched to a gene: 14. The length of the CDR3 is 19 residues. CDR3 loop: CASSLFRPIGTGGGDTQYF. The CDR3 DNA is TGTGCCAGCAGTTTATTTCGCCCAATCGGGACAGGGGGTGGAGATACGCAGTATTTT.

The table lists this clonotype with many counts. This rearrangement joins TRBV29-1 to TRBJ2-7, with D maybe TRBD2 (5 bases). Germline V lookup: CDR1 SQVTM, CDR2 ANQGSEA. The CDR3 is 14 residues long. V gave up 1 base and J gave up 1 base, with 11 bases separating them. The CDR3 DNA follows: TGCAGCGTTGAAGGAGGGTCAGGTTCCTACGAGCAGTACTTC. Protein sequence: CSVEGGSGSYEQYF.

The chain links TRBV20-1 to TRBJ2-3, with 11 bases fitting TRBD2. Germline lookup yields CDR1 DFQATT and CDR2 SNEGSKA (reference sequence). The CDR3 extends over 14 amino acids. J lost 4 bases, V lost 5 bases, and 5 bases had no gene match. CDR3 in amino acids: CSARLAGGPDTQYF. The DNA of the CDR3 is TGCAGTGCTCGTTTAGCGGGGGGGCCAGATACGCAGTATTTT.

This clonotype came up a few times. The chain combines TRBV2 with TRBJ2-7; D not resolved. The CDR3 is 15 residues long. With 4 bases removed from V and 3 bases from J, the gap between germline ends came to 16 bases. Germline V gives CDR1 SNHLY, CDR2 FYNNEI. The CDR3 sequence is CASSGDRNLIYEQYF. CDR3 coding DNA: TGTGCCAGCAGTGGTGACCGAAATCTGATCTACGAGCAGTACTTC.

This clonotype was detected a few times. CDR3 DNA sequence: TGCGCCAGCAGTGCCCGGCAGGGGGCCTACGAGCAGTACTTC. Encoded protein: CASSARQGAYEQYF. This chain uses TRBV10-2 with TRBJ2-7; the match to TRBD1 covers 7 bases. After removal of 4 bases from V and 2 bases from J, the junction contained 5 bases not matched to a gene. This CDR3 has 14 residues. Germline-derived CDR1 and CDR2 are WSHSY and SAAADI.